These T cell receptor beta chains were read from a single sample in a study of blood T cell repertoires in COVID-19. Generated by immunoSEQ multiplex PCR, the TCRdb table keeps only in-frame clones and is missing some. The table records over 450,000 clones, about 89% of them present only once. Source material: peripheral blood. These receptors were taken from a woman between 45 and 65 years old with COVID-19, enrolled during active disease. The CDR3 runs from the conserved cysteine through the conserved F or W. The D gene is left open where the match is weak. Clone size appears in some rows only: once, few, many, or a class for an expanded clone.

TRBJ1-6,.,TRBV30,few,CAWSGRGALGSPLHF,TGTGCCTGGAGTGGCCGGGGTGCTCTAGGTTCACCCCTCCACTTT
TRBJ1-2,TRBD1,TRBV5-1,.,CASFRAPEGAQSGYTF,TGCGCCAGCTTTCGAGCACCGGAGGGGGCCCAGTCAGGCTACACCTTC
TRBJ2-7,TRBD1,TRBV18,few,CASSPRGQASYEQYF,TGTGCCAGCTCACCAAGGGGACAGGCCTCCTACGAGCAGTACTTC
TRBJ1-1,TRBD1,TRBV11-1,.,CASSSTGGRTEAFF,TGTGCCAGCAGCTCGACAGGGGGAAGGACTGAAGCTTTCTTT
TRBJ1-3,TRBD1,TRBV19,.,CASSLQGQGRGNTIYF,TGTGCCAGTAGTCTCCAGGGACAGGGAAGAGGAAACACCATATATTTT
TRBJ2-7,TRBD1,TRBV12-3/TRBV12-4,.,CASQTGGLYEQYF,TGTGCCAGCCAAACAGGGGGCCTCTACGAGCAGTACTTC
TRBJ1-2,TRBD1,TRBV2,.,CASTQGARGYTF,TGTGCCAGCACCCAGGGGGCGCGTGGCTACACCTTC
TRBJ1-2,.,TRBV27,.,CASSLSGPGTSDYGYTF,TGTGCCAGCAGTTTATCGGGGCCTGGGACATCAGACTATGGCTACACCTTC
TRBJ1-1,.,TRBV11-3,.,CASSLGPGNTEAFF,TGTGCCAGCAGCTTAGGACCGGGGAACACTGAAGCTTTCTTT
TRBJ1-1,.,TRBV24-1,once,CATSGAGGTEAFF,TGTGCCACCAGTGGGGCAGGAGGCACTGAAGCTTTCTTT
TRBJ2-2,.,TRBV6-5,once,CASSYPTMTGPGELFF,TGTGCCAGCAGTTACCCAACGATGACAGGTCCCGGGGAGCTGTTTTTT
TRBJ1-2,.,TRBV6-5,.,CASRVAGEYGYTF,TGTGCCAGCAGGGTCGCAGGGGAATATGGCTACACCTTC
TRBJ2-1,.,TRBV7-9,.,CASRGVVVGASNEQFF,TGTGCCAGCAGAGGGGTTGTGGTAGGAGCAAGTAATGAGCAGTTCTTC
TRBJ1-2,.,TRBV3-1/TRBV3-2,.,CASSLGTSYGYTF,TGTGCCAGCAGCCTAGGGACTTCCTATGGCTACACCTTC
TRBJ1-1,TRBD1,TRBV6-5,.,CASSYSQGANTEAFF,TGTGCCAGCAGTTACTCACAGGGGGCGAACACTGAAGCTTTCTTT
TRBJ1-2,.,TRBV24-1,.,CATSVGQNYGYTF,TGTGCCACCAGTGTAGGACAAAACTATGGCTACACCTTC
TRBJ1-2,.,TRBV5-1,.,CASSFGGQNYGYTF,TGCGCCAGCAGCTTCGGGGGGCAAAACTATGGCTACACCTTC
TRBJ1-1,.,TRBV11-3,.,CASSLDRGPDTEAFF,TGTGCCAGCAGCTTAGACAGGGGACCGGACACTGAAGCTTTCTTT
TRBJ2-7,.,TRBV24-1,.,CATSDWDSRGEQYF,TGTGCCACCAGTGATTGGGACTCACGGGGCGAGCAGTACTTC
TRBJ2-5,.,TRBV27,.,CASSSTEDRTQYF,TGTGCCAGCAGTTCTACAGAAGATCGGACCCAGTACTTC
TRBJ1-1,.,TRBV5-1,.,CASSLTGDTEAFF,TGCGCCAGCAGCTTGACGGGGGACACTGAAGCTTTCTTT
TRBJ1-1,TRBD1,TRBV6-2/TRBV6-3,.,CASSLVSEGATNTEAFF,TGTGCCAGCAGTTTGGTCTCGGAGGGGGCGACGAACACTGAAGCTTTCTTT
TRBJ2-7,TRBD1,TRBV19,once,CASSKQGEHYEQYF,TGTGCCAGTAGTAAACAGGGGGAACACTACGAGCAGTACTTC
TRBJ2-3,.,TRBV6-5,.,CASSLGLFTDTQYF,TGTGCCAGCAGTCTCGGACTATTCACAGATACGCAGTATTTT